The clone carrying this T cell receptor (beta chain) was seen only a few times. These data are taken from a study of blood T cells in healthy people across ages. V dropped 2 bases and J dropped 5 bases, with 19 bases sitting between them. This CDR3 comprises 17 residues. From germline, CDR1 is KGHSH and CDR2 LQKENI. A second roughly 7 to 11 cycle PCR used barcoded and J-beta primers. Using its own MiXCR run on the 5' RACE reads, TCRdb lists one record per CDR3 protein. In the table there are 1.5 million to 2 million distinct CDR3 sequences, 28% of which are singletons. The chain has TRBV18 and TRBJ2-1, with D perhaps TRBD1 or TRBD2 (6 bases each). The sequence was obtained from a woman aged 25-40 years in good health. The sequencing input was blood. CDR3 region: CASSPTSGQGTDNEQFF. DNA of the CDR3: TGTGCCAGCTCACCAACGAGCGGGCAGGGGACCGACAATGAGCAGTTCTTC.